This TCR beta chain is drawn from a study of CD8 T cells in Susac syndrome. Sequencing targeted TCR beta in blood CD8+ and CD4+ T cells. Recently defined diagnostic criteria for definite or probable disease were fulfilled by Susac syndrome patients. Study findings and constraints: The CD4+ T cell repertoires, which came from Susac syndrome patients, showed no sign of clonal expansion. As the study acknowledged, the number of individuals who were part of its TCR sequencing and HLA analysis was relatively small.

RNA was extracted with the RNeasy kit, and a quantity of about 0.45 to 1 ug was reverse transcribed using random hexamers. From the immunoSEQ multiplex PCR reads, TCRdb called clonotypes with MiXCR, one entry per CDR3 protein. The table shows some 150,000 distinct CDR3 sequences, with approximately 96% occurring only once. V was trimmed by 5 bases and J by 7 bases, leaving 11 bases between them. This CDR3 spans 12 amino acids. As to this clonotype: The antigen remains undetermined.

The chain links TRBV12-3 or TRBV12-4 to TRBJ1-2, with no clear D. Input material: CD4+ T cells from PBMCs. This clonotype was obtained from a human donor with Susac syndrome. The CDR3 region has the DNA TGTGCCAGCAGTCTTAACTCTGGTGGCTACACCTTC. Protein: CASSLNSGGYTF.